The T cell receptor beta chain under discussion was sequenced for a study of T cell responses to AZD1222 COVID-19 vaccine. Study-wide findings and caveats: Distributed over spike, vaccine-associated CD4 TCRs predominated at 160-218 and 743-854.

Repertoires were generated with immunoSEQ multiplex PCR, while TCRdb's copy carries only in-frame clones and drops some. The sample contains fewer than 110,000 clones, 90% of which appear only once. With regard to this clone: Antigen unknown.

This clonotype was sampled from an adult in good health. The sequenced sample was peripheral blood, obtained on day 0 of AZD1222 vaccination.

The CDR3 DNA sequence: TGCGCCAGCAGCCAAGATACGAATACCTACGAGCAGTACTTC. Translated: CASSQDTNTYEQYF. The V gene is TRBV4-3, the J gene TRBJ2-7; D uncertain. This CDR3 has 14 residues. Per the germline V gene, CDR1 is LGHNA and CDR2 is YSLEER. V was clipped by 0 bases and J by 2 bases, with 8 bases between them.